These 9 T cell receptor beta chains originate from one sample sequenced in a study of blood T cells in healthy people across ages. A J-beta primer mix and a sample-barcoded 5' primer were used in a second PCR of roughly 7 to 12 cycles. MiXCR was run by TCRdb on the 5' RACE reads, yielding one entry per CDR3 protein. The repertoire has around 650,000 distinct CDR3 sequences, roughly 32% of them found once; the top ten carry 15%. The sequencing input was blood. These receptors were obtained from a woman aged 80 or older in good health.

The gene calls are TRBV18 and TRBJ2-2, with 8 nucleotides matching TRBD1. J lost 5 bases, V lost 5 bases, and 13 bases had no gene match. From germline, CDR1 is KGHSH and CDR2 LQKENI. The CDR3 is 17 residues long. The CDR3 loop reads CASSRDFRQGATGELFF. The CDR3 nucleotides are TGTGCCAGCTCAAGAGATTTCCGGCAGGGGGCGACCGGGGAGCTGTTTTTT.

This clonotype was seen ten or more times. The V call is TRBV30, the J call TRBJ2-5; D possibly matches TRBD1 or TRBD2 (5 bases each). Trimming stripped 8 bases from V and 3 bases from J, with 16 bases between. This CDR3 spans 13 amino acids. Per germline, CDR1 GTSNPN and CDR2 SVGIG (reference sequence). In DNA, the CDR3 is TGTGCCGGGTCAGGGACCGGGGAAGAGACCCAGTACTTC. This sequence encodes CAGSGTGEETQYF.

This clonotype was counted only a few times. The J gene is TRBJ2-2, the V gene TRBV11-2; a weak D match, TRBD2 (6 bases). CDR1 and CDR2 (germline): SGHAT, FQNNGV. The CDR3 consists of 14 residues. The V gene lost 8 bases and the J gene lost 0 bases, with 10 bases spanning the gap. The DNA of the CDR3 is TGTGCCAGCGGTTGGGGGGCGAACACCGGGGAGCTGTTTTTT. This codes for CASGWGANTGELFF.

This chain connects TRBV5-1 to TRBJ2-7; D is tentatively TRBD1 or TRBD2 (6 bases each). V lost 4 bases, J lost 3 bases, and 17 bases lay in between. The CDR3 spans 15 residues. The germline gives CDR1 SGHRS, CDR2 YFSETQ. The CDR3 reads CASSPEGGAFYEQYF. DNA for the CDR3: TGCGCCAGCAGCCCGGAGGGGGGCGCCTTCTACGAGCAGTACTTC. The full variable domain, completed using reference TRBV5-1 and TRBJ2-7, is KAGVTQTPRYLIKTRGQQVTLSCSPISGHRSVSWYQQTPGQGLQFLFEYFSETQRNKGNFPGRFSGRQFSNSRSEMNVSTLELGDSALYLCASSPEGGAFYEQYFGPGTRLTVT.

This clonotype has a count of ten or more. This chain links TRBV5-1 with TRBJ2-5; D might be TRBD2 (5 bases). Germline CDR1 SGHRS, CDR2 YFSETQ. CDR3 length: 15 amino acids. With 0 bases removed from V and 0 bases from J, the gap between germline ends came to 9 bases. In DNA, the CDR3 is TGCGCCAGCAGCTTGGGCCCGGGGTACCAAGAGACCCAGTACTTC. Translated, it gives CASSLGPGYQETQYF.

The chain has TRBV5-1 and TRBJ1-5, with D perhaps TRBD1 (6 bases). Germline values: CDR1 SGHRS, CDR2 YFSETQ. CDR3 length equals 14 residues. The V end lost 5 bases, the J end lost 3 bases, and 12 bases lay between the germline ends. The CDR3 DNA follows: TGCGCCAGCAGACCGACAGGCCCCAATCAGCCCCAGCATTTT. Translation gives CASRPTGPNQPQHF.

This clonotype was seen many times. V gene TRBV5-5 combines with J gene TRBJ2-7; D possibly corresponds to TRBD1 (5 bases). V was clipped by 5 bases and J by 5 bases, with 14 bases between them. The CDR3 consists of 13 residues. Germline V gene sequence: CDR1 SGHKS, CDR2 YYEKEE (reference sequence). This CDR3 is CASSLWGFDEQYF. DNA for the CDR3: TGTGCCAGCAGTCTGTGGGGCTTCGACGAGCAGTACTTC.

This CDR3 reads CASSFPRQGGNTEAFF. CDR3 DNA sequence: TGTGCCAGCAGTTTTCCTCGACAGGGTGGCAACACTGAAGCTTTCTTT. The rearrangement links TRBV28 to TRBJ1-1; 7 positions match TRBD1. V dropped 3 bases and J dropped 2; count of bases not matched to a gene: 9. The CDR3 runs 16 residues. Germline V gene data show CDR1 as MDHEN and CDR2 as SYDVKM.

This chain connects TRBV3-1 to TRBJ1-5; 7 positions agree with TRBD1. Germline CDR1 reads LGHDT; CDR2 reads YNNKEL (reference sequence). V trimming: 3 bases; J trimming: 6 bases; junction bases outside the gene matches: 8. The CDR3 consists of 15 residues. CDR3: CASSQTGWVAQPQHF. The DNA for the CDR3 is TGTGCCAGCAGCCAGACAGGGTGGGTTGCTCAGCCCCAGCATTTT.